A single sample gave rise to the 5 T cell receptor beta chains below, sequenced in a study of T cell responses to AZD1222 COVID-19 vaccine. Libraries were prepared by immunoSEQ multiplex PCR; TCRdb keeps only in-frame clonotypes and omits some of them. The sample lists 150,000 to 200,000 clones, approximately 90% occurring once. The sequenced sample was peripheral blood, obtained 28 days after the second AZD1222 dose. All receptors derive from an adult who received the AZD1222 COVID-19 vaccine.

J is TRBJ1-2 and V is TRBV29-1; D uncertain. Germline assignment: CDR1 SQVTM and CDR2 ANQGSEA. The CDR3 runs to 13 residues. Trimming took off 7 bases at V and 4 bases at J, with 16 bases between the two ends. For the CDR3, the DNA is TGCAGCGCCTCTCTGGGCAGCTTCTATGGCTACACCTTC. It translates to CSASLGSFYGYTF.

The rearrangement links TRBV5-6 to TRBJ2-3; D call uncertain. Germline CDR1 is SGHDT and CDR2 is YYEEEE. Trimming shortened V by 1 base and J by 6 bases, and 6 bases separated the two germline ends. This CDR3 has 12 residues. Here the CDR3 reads CASSLLGDTQYF. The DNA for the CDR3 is TGTGCCAGCAGCTTGTTAGGGGATACGCAGTATTTT.

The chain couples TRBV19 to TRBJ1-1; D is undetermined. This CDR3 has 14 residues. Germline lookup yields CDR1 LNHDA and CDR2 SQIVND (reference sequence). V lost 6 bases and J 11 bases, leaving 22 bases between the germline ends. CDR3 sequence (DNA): TGTGCCAGTAGGGATCCCCGCTCGCCGGGGTATGCTTTCTTT. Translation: CASRDPRSPGYAFF.

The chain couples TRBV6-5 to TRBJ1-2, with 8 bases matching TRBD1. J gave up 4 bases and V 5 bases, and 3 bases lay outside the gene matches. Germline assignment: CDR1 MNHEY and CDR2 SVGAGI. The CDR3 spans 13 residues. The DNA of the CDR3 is TGTGCCAGCAGTCAGGACAGGGTCTATGGCTACACCTTC. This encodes CASSQDRVYGYTF.

The CDR3 region has the DNA TGTGCCAGCAGCGGAACAGGGGCGCCAAGCAATGAGCAGTTCTTC. This sequence encodes CASSGTGAPSNEQFF. The rearrangement uses TRBV7-2 and TRBJ2-1; TRBD1 aligns across 7 bases. The V segment lost 5 bases and the J segment 6 bases; nucleotides outside the gene matches: 10. CDR1 and CDR2 from the germline V gene are SGHTA and FQGNSA. The CDR3 is made up of 15 amino acids.